This passage covers 30 T cell receptor beta chains from one sample sequenced in a study of blood T cell repertoires in COVID-19. Produced via immunoSEQ multiplex PCR; TCRdb's table is partial and in-frame only. The data show hundreds of thousands of clones, about 88% seen once. Sequenced material: PBMCs or T cells enriched from blood (not recorded which). The receptor set was obtained from a woman aged 45-59 years who had recovered from COVID-19.

The chain links TRBV19 to TRBJ2-2, with D possibly TRBD1 on 6 matching bases. The CDR3 runs 15 residues. V was shortened by 0 bases and J by 3 bases, with 8 bases between the two germline ends. Germline assignment: CDR1 LNHDA and CDR2 SQIVND (reference sequence). DNA for the CDR3: TGTGCCAGTAGTATAGAGACAGGTTACACCGGGGAGCTGTTTTTT. Its protein is CASSIETGYTGELFF.

The rearrangement links TRBV18 to TRBJ1-2; D call uncertain. V lost 5 bases and J lost 2, with 9 bases in between. Germline V gene lookup returns CDR1 KGHSH and CDR2 LQKENI. The CDR3 sequence is 13 residues long. The CDR3, as DNA: TGTGCCAGCTCAATGGCAGTAAACTATGGCTACACCTTC. Its protein product is CASSMAVNYGYTF.

The chain couples TRBV19 to TRBJ2-1; 12 bases are a match to TRBD2. V gave up 7 bases and J gave up 0 bases; unmatched junction bases: 4. The CDR3 loop spans 16 amino acids. CDR1 is LNHDA, CDR2 SQIVND, per germline (reference sequence). The CDR3 protein is CASNRLAGDSYNEQFF. DNA of the CDR3: TGTGCCAGTAACCGACTAGCGGGAGACTCCTACAATGAGCAGTTCTTC.

The genes are TRBV5-4 and TRBJ2-1; the match to TRBD2 covers 7 bases. The germline gives CDR1 SGHNT, CDR2 YYREEE (reference sequence). With V trimmed by 4 bases and J by 2 bases, 6 bases remained unmatched. This CDR3 is built from 15 residues. The CDR3: CASSPGLETYNEQFF. CDR3 nucleotide sequence: TGTGCCAGCAGCCCCGGACTAGAGACCTACAATGAGCAGTTCTTC.

V and J are TRBV28 and TRBJ2-1, with 13 positions matching TRBD2. With 3 bases clipped from V and 8 bases from J, the junction kept 7 bases outside the gene matches. This CDR3 is built from 16 residues. Germline V gives CDR1 MDHEN, CDR2 SYDVKM. The CDR3 here is CASSFLRTSGSYEQFF. The CDR3 bases are TGTGCCAGCAGTTTCCTACGGACTAGCGGGAGCTATGAGCAGTTCTTC. Together with reference TRBV28 and TRBJ2-1, the CDR3 gives the full variable domain: DVKVTQSSRYLVKRTGEKVFLECVQDMDHENMFWYRQDPGLGLRLIYFSYDVKMKEKGDIPEGYSVSREKKERFSLILESASTNQTSMYLCASSFLRTSGSYEQFFGPGTRLTVL.

This clone has just a few counts. The V and J genes are TRBV18 and TRBJ1-1; unclear D gene. V was pared by 6 bases and J by 4 bases, with 9 bases between. Germline values: CDR1 KGHSH, CDR2 LQKENI. CDR3 length: 12 amino acids. CDR3 residues: CASSPQVTEAFF. CDR3 DNA sequence: TGTGCCAGCTCCCCCCAGGTCACTGAAGCTTTCTTT.

The rearrangement uses TRBV6-2 or TRBV6-3 and TRBJ2-1, with TRBD2 matching over 10 bases. CDR1 is MNHEY, CDR2 SVGEGT, per germline. The CDR3 length is 15 residues. V lost 4 bases and J lost 8; bases outside the gene matches: 8. The CDR3 is CASSSLAGVTHEQFF. The CDR3 nucleotides read TGTGCCAGCAGTTCTCTAGCGGGAGTCACCCATGAGCAGTTCTTC.

The CDR3 spells CASTNRVERWQYF. CDR3 in DNA: TGTGCCAGCACTAACAGGGTGGAGCGATGGCAGTACTTC. J is TRBJ2-7 and V is TRBV6-5; possibly TRBD1 for D (6 bases). This CDR3 is built from 13 residues. Germline CDR1 and CDR2: MNHEY and SVGAGI. V was trimmed by 7 bases and J by 9 bases, leaving 19 bases between them.

This clone was detected once. Other DNA sequences in this sample translate to the same CDR3. The chain employs TRBV7-9 and TRBJ1-6; TRBD1 aligns across 8 bases. CDR1 and CDR2 from the germline V gene are SEHNR and FQNEAQ (reference sequence). V lost 3 bases to trimming and J lost 8 bases; unmatched junction nucleotides: 3. The CDR3 has 14 residues. The CDR3 region is CASSFGQGDSPLHF. DNA for the CDR3: TGTGCCAGCAGCTTTGGACAGGGCGATTCACCCCTCCACTTT.

The DNA of the CDR3 is TGTGCCAGCAGCTCAACTGGTGGGCCTAGCGGATCCTACGAGCAGTACTTC. Translating gives CASSSTGGPSGSYEQYF. The chain has TRBV7-2 and TRBJ2-7; 7 bases map to TRBD2. The V gene end was trimmed by 4 bases and the J gene end by 1 base; junction bases not matched to a gene: 13. Per germline, CDR1 SGHTA and CDR2 FQGNSA. The CDR3 has 17 residues.

V gene TRBV11-1 combines with J gene TRBJ2-7; TRBD1 matches 11 bases. V was clipped by 9 bases and J by 3 bases; unmatched bases: 1. There are 12 residues in the CDR3. Germline CDR1 and CDR2: SGHAT and FQDESV (reference sequence). The CDR3 DNA reads as TGTGCCAGTGGGACAGGGGGCTACGAGCAGTACTTC. This encodes CASGTGGYEQYF.

V is TRBV19 and J is TRBJ1-2; tentative D call: TRBD1 (6 bases). Germline V gene data show CDR1 as LNHDA and CDR2 as SQIVND (reference sequence). The CDR3 extends over 15 amino acids. Trimming shortened V by 3 bases and J by 4 bases, and 15 bases separated the two germline ends. CDR3 amino acids: CASSIQLGAGYGYTF. DNA of the CDR3: TGTGCCAGTAGTATTCAATTGGGGGCTGGCTATGGCTACACCTTC.

The chain links TRBV5-4 to TRBJ2-3; 8 bases align to TRBD2. Germline V gene lookup returns CDR1 SGHNT and CDR2 YYREEE (reference sequence). The CDR3 consists of 16 residues. Losses at the gene ends were 2 bases for V and 0 bases for J; bases not matched to a gene: 5. This chain's CDR3 is CASSFGLAGSTDTQYF. CDR3 coding DNA: TGTGCCAGCAGCTTCGGACTAGCAGGAAGCACAGATACGCAGTATTTT.

The chain couples TRBV10-3 to TRBJ2-1; tentatively, D is TRBD1 (6 bases). V gave up 3 bases and J gave up 0 bases, with 18 bases separating them. The CDR3 has 18 amino acids. Germline CDR1 reads ENHRY; CDR2 reads SYGVKD. CDR3 residues: CAISDPGAGESSYNEQFF. In DNA, the CDR3 is TGTGCCATCAGTGACCCTGGGGCAGGGGAGAGCTCCTACAATGAGCAGTTCTTC.

The chain combines TRBV9 with TRBJ2-7, with a tentative D call TRBD2 (6 bases). V was trimmed by 3 bases and J by 6 bases, leaving 22 bases between them. Germline CDR1 reads SGDLS; CDR2 reads YYNGEE. The CDR3 length is 16 residues. The CDR3 sequence: CASSARSRDLGTEQYF. The DNA for the CDR3 is TGTGCCAGCAGCGCCAGAAGCCGGGACTTAGGGACCGAGCAGTACTTC. The whole variable domain, filled in from reference TRBV9 and TRBJ2-7, reads DSGVTQTPKHLITATGQRVTLRCSPRSGDLSVYWYQQSLDQGLQFLIQYYNGEERAKGNILERFSAQQFPDLHSELNLSSLELGDSALYFCASSARSRDLGTEQYFGPGTRLTVT.

This chain joins TRBV4-3 and TRBJ2-3; TRBD1 aligns across 9 bases. With V trimmed by 4 bases and J by 4 bases, 15 bases remained unmatched. Germline V gene sequence: CDR1 LGHNA, CDR2 YSLEER. The CDR3 sequence is 18 residues long. The CDR3 reads CASSLLRPGQGSADTQYF. The CDR3 nucleotides read TGCGCCAGCAGCCTTCTTCGACCGGGACAGGGTTCCGCAGATACGCAGTATTTT.

This clone has only a few counts. The rearrangement links TRBV5-1 to TRBJ2-7, with D unresolved. Germline loops: CDR1 SGHRS, CDR2 YFSETQ. The CDR3 totals 16 residues. Trimming removed 0 bases from V and 0 bases from J, with 13 bases in between. CDR3 sequence (DNA): TGCGCCAGCAGCTTGGCCCTTGGCGGAAACTCCTACGAGCAGTACTTC. Translating gives CASSLALGGNSYEQYF.

The rearrangement joins TRBV7-2 to TRBJ1-2; a weak D match, TRBD1 (6 bases). The V gene's germline CDR1 is SGHTA and CDR2 FQGNSA. The length of the CDR3 is 16 residues. Trimming removed 1 base at V and 4 bases at J, with 16 bases between. The CDR3 coding sequence is TGTGCCAGCAGCTTAGGAATGGGGGGAGGGGGCTATGGCTACACCTTC. Protein product: CASSLGMGGGGYGYTF. Based on the CDR3 plus reference TRBV7-2 and TRBJ1-2, the full variable domain is GAGVSQSPSNKVTEKGKDVELRCDPISGHTALYWYRQSLGQGLEFLIYFQGNSAPDKSGLPSDRFSAERTGGSVSTLTIQRTQQEDSAVYLCASSLGMGGGGYGYTFGSGTRLTVV.

CDR3 DNA sequence: TGCAGTGCTAGACCTTACTATGGCTACACCTTC. It codes for CSARPYYGYTF. The chain joins TRBV20-1 to TRBJ1-2, with D hard to call. Germline V gene lookup returns CDR1 DFQATT and CDR2 SNEGSKA (reference sequence). The CDR3 is 11 residues long. Trimming removed 2 bases from V and 3 bases from J, with 4 bases in between.

The chain combines TRBV7-9 with TRBJ2-7; a possible D gene is TRBD1 (5 bases). Per germline, CDR1 SEHNR and CDR2 FQNEAQ (reference sequence). CDR3 size: 13 residues. V was pared by 7 bases and J by 5 bases, with 15 bases between. The CDR3 spells CASTSAGIDEQYF. DNA for the CDR3: TGTGCCAGCACCTCGGCAGGGATCGACGAGCAGTACTTC.

The chain combines TRBV28 with TRBJ2-7; TRBD2 aligns across 9 bases. Germline V gene lookup returns CDR1 MDHEN and CDR2 SYDVKM. CDR3 length: 14 residues. J gave up 9 bases and V 5 bases, and 11 bases lay outside the gene matches. CDR3 DNA: TGTGCCAGCAGTCGGACTAGCGCGGGGCTTGTGCAGTACTTC. Protein product: CASSRTSAGLVQYF.

The chain employs TRBV19 and TRBJ1-2, with D perhaps matching TRBD1 (6 bases). The V gene lost 3 bases and the J gene lost 5 bases, with 10 bases spanning the gap. Germline V lookup: CDR1 LNHDA, CDR2 SQIVND (reference sequence). The CDR3 loop spans 13 amino acids. The CDR3 DNA reads TGTGCCAGTAGTATGGCAGGGGATTATGGCTACACCTTC. Amino acids: CASSMAGDYGYTF.

This clone was recorded once. CDR3 DNA: TGCAGCGCTTACGACAGGACTGAAGCTTTCTTT. Its translation is CSAYDRTEAFF. The V gene is TRBV29-1, the J gene TRBJ1-1, with D possibly TRBD1 on 6 matching bases. Germline-derived CDR1 and CDR2 are SQVTM and ANQGSEA. The CDR3 is 11 residues long. V lost 7 bases, J lost 5 bases, and 11 bases lay in between.

J is TRBJ1-2 and V is TRBV5-6; D gene unclear. This CDR3 is 13 amino acids long. V lost 0 bases and J lost 8, with 11 bases in between. Germline CDR1 is SGHDT and CDR2 is YYEEEE. Here the CDR3 reads CASSLDPGSGYTF. Written as DNA, the CDR3 is TGTGCCAGCAGCTTGGATCCGGGTTCGGGCTACACCTTC.

The chain is built from TRBV9 and TRBJ1-1; maybe TRBD1 (5 bases). This CDR3 contains 15 residues. Trimming cost V 4 bases and J 2 bases, with 15 bases left between them. In germline, CDR1 is SGDLS, CDR2 YYNGEE. CDR3 loop: CASSPLGGDNTEAFF. The CDR3 bases are TGTGCCAGCAGCCCATTGGGGGGGGATAACACTGAAGCTTTCTTT.

The chain is built from TRBV15 and TRBJ2-3; no reliable D call. CDR3 length equals 15 residues. Germline V lookup: CDR1 LNHNV, CDR2 YYDKDF (reference sequence). Trimming took 1 base from V and 0 from J, leaving 8 bases between them. The CDR3 here is CATSRADGSTDTQYF. For the CDR3, the DNA is TGTGCCACCAGCAGAGCCGACGGGAGCACAGATACGCAGTATTTT.

This clone came up once. The CDR3 nucleotides are TGTGCCACCAGTGGGGGACAGGGAAAAGGACTAGCGGGAGACTACAATGAGCAGTTCTTC. Protein sequence: CATSGGQGKGLAGDYNEQFF. This sequence joins TRBV24-1 and TRBJ2-1; TRBD2 agrees at 13 bases. Trimming at V came to 5 bases and at J to 3 bases, leaving 15 bases not matched to a gene. The germline V gene encodes CDR1 KGHDR and CDR2 SFDVKD. The CDR3 has 20 amino acids.

The rearrangement links TRBV28 to TRBJ2-7; TRBD2 might be the D (5 bases). V was clipped by 7 bases and J by 4 bases, with 11 bases between them. CDR1 and CDR2 (germline): MDHEN, SYDVKM. This CDR3 is built from 12 residues. CDR3 sequence: CASTSEGYEQYF. CDR3 DNA: TGTGCCAGCACCTCTGAGGGTTACGAGCAGTACTTC. Based on the CDR3 plus reference TRBV28 and TRBJ2-7, the full variable domain is DVKVTQSSRYLVKRTGEKVFLECVQDMDHENMFWYRQDPGLGLRLIYFSYDVKMKEKGDIPEGYSVSREKKERFSLILESASTNQTSMYLCASTSEGYEQYFGPGTRLTVT.

The genes are TRBV18 and TRBJ2-2; D not resolved. Germline V CDR1 and CDR2: KGHSH, LQKENI. V was cut by 5 bases and J by 6 bases, with 4 bases left in between. The CDR3 has 11 residues. The CDR3 nucleotides read TGTGCCAGCTCATATGCCGGGGAGCTGTTTTTT. Translated, it gives CASSYAGELFF. Full variable domain (missing parts from reference TRBV18 and TRBJ2-2): NAGVMQNPRHLVRRRGQEARLRCSPMKGHSHVYWYRQLPEEGLKFMVYLQKENIIDESGMPKERFSAEFPKEGPSILRIQQVVRGDSAAYFCASSYAGELFFGEGSRLTVL.

The chain employs TRBV27 and TRBJ2-7; a possible D gene is TRBD1 (5 bases). CDR3 length: 14 amino acids. Trimming took 0 bases from V and 6 from J, leaving 12 bases between them. Germline-derived CDR1 and CDR2 are MNHEY and SMNVEV (reference sequence). CDR3 bases: TGTGCCAGCAGTTTATCACCCCCTACAGGCGAGCAGTACTTC. Amino acid sequence: CASSLSPPTGEQYF.